Each of the 18 T cell receptor beta chains below was sequenced from the same sample in a study of metastatic and nonmetastatic thyroid tumors. Among the patients, none had received any treatment before thyroid surgery. TCRdb used MiXCR to call clones anew from the PCR reads. The table has about 34,000 clones, under 40% seen once. Sequences were obtained from tumor tissue. These receptors came from a female donor with papillary thyroid cancer or a benign thyroid nodule (not recorded which). Some clones in this sample may be carry-over from other donors' samples.

This clone was seen a handful of times. The chain has TRBV27 and TRBJ1-4, with TRBD1 as a possible D gene (5 bases). Trimming shortened V by 2 bases and J by 8 bases, and 12 bases separated the two germline ends. The CDR3 runs 14 residues. Germline V gene lookup returns CDR1 MNHEY and CDR2 SMNVEV (reference sequence). CDR3 nucleotide sequence: TGTGCCAGCAGTTTAGACAGTGGCGGGGAAAAACTGTTTTTT. As protein: CASSLDSGGEKLFF.

This clone was recorded a few times. This chain connects TRBV2 to TRBJ2-7, with unresolved D. Germline V gene lookup returns CDR1 SNHLY and CDR2 FYNNEI. V was pared by 5 bases and J by 5 bases, with 13 bases between. The CDR3 loop spans 13 amino acids. CDR3 residues: CASSLWAGHEQYF. The CDR3 nucleotides are TGTGCCAGCAGTCTATGGGCCGGCCACGAGCAGTACTTC.

This clone was seen only a few times. V is TRBV27 and J is TRBJ2-2, with TRBD1 matching 7 bases. CDR1 MNHEY and CDR2 SMNVEV come from the germline V gene (reference sequence). V dropped 5 bases and J dropped 5; count of bases not matched to a gene: 2. The CDR3 length is 13 residues. CDR3 DNA sequence: TGTGCCAGCAGTCTGGGACAGACCGGGGAGCTGTTTTTT. This encodes CASSLGQTGELFF.

This clone was picked up a small number of times. The chain employs TRBV15 and TRBJ2-7, with TRBD2 as a possible D gene (6 bases). Trimming pared 3 bases from V and 0 bases from J, leaving 15 bases between. The V gene's germline CDR1 is LNHNV and CDR2 YYDKDF (reference sequence). The CDR3 totals 16 residues. CDR3: CATSSPGEGHSYEQYF. DNA for the CDR3: TGTGCCACCAGCAGCCCGGGAGAAGGACACTCCTACGAGCAGTACTTC.

The chain carries TRBV20-1 and TRBJ2-7, with D possibly matching TRBD2 (6 bases). The CDR3 is 11 amino acids. Trimming took 5 bases from V and 4 from J, leaving 9 bases between them. Germline V gives CDR1 DFQATT, CDR2 SNEGSKA (reference sequence). The chain's CDR3 is CSAPSGYEQYF. In DNA, the CDR3 is TGCAGTGCTCCCAGCGGGTACGAGCAGTACTTC.

This clone was observed once. A junction end diverges from the germline sequence, so it may reflect a read error. This chain links TRBV5-6 with TRBJ2-2; 8 positions agree with TRBD1. The germline gives CDR1 SGHDT, CDR2 YYEEEE. The CDR3 length is 15 residues. This CDR3 reads CASRLTGENTGKLFF. In nucleotides, the CDR3 is TGTGCCAGCAGATTGACAGGGGAGAACACCGGGAAGCTGTTTTTT.

The chain links TRBV5-1 to TRBJ1-1, with no clear D. The germline gives CDR1 SGHRS, CDR2 YFSETQ. The CDR3 runs 13 residues. Deletions cut 1 base from V and 5 bases from J, with 9 bases between. The CDR3: CASSLPLGTEAFF. The DNA for the CDR3 is TGCGCCAGCAGCTTGCCACTAGGGACTGAAGCTTTCTTT.

The rearrangement joins TRBV5-1 to TRBJ2-5; possible D gene TRBD1, 5 bases. CDR3 length equals 14 residues. From germline, CDR1 is SGHRS and CDR2 YFSETQ. V was cut by 4 bases and J by 2 bases, with 12 bases left in between. CDR3 protein: CASSRTTAQETQYF. CDR3 nucleotide sequence: TGCGCCAGCAGCAGAACGACAGCTCAAGAGACCCAGTACTTC.

This clone has a handful of counts. The rearrangement joins TRBV11-2 to TRBJ2-2; no reliable D call. V lost 4 bases, J lost 6 bases, and 9 bases lay in between. The CDR3 loop spans 13 amino acids. In germline, CDR1 is SGHAT, CDR2 FQNNGV. The chain's CDR3 is CASSSDPSGELFF. DNA for the CDR3: TGTGCCAGCAGCTCGGACCCTTCCGGGGAGCTGTTTTTT.

This clone was counted a few times. CDR3 loop: CASSSDRGLETQYF. In DNA, the CDR3 is TGTGCCAGCAGTTCAGACAGGGGTCTGGAGACCCAGTACTTC. This sequence joins TRBV28 and TRBJ2-5; TRBD1 matches at 8 bases. The CDR3 consists of 14 residues. Germline V gives CDR1 MDHEN, CDR2 SYDVKM. J was trimmed by 5 bases and V by 4 bases; bases with no gene match: 6.

The table lists this clone with a few counts. The chain couples TRBV19 to TRBJ2-1; D is possibly TRBD1 or TRBD2 (5 bases each). The germline V gene encodes CDR1 LNHDA and CDR2 SQIVND (reference sequence). This CDR3 is built from 12 residues. V was shortened by 5 bases and J by 7 bases, with 9 bases between the two germline ends. Here the CDR3 reads CASSLGGNEQFF. The CDR3, as DNA: TGTGCCAGTAGTCTTGGGGGTAATGAGCAGTTCTTC.

The chain recombines TRBV25-1 with TRBJ1-1, with TRBD1 identical over 7 bases. Germline V gene data show CDR1 as MGHDK and CDR2 as SYGVNS. This CDR3 region has 15 residues. Trimming at V came to 6 bases and at J to 1 base, leaving 8 bases not matched to a gene. The CDR3 loop is CASRETGAPNTEAFF. The CDR3 DNA sequence: TGTGCCAGCAGGGAAACAGGGGCCCCGAACACTGAAGCTTTCTTT.

V usage is TRBV20-1 and J usage is TRBJ1-2, with D perhaps TRBD1 (6 bases). This CDR3 is built from 15 residues. Germline assignment: CDR1 DFQATT and CDR2 SNEGSKA (reference sequence). Deletions cut 3 bases from V and 2 bases from J, with 16 bases between. CDR3 DNA: TGCAGTGCTAGCCCGGCCAACCAGGGGAACTATGGCTACACCTTC. Translated: CSASPANQGNYGYTF.

This clone has ten or more counts. The rearrangement joins TRBV6-1 to TRBJ2-2; D gene uncertain. CDR1 is MNHNS, CDR2 SASEGT, per germline. Between the trimmed V and J ends, which lost 10 bases and 5 bases, there was a span of 14 bases. The CDR3 totals 13 residues. For the CDR3, the DNA is TGTGCCAACCTCTTAAGGGCGACCGGGGAGCTGTTTTTT. This translates into CANLLRATGELFF.

This clone has only a few counts. V and J are TRBV27 and TRBJ2-7; TRBD2 aligns across 9 bases. The CDR3 is 16 residues long. The germline gives CDR1 MNHEY, CDR2 SMNVEV (reference sequence). V gave up 6 bases and J gave up 3 bases; unmatched junction bases: 12. CDR3 in amino acids: CASSPRGAGGLYEQYF. In DNA, the CDR3 is TGTGCCAGCAGCCCGAGGGGAGCGGGGGGACTCTACGAGCAGTACTTC.

This clone was observed a handful of times. J is TRBJ1-3 and V is TRBV11-3; 10 bases agree with TRBD1. Trimming removed 5 bases from V and 0 bases from J; junction bases left unmatched: 4. Per germline, CDR1 SGHNT and CDR2 YENEEA. The CDR3 is 16 residues long. CDR3: CASSPRTGGSGNTIYF. CDR3 sequence (DNA): TGTGCCAGCAGCCCTAGGACAGGGGGCTCTGGAAACACCATATATTTT. The full variable domain, in which reference TRBV11-3 and TRBJ1-3 provide the parts outside the CDR3, is EAGVVQSPRYKIIEKKQPVAFWCNPISGHNTLYWYLQNLGQGPELLIRYENEEAVDDSQLPKDRFSAERLKGVDSTLKIQPAELGDSAVYLCASSPRTGGSGNTIYFGEGSWLTVV.

The chain carries TRBV7-3 and TRBJ2-2, with a tentative D call TRBD2 (5 bases). CDR1 and CDR2 (germline): SGHTA, FQGTGA. Trimming took 1 base from V and 6 from J, leaving 12 bases between them. The length of the CDR3 is 15 residues. CDR3 bases: TGTGCCAGCAGCTTAATCGGGAACGTCGCCGGGGAGCTGTTTTTT. As protein: CASSLIGNVAGELFF.

This clone was observed a handful of times. The chain is built from TRBV5-1 and TRBJ2-1, with 7 bases aligning to TRBD2. From germline, CDR1 is SGHRS and CDR2 YFSETQ. Losses at the gene ends were 0 bases for V and 5 bases for J; bases not matched to a gene: 2. The CDR3 covers 14 residues. The DNA for the CDR3 is TGCGCCAGCAGCTTGGTGGGGAGGGACAATGAGCAGTTCTTC. It yields the protein CASSLVGRDNEQFF.